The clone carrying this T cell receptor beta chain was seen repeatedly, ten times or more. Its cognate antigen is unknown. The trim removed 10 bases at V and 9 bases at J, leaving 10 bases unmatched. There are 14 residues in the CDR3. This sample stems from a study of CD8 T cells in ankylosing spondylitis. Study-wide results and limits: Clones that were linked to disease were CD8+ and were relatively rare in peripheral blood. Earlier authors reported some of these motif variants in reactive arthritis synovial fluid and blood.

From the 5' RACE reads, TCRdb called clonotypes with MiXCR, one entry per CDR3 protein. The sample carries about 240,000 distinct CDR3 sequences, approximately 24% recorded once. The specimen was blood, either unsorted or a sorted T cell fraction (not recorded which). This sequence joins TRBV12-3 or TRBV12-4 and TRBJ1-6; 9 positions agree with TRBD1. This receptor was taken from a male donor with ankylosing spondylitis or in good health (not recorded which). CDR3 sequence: CATQGTGRSSPLHF. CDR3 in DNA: TGTGCCACCCAAGGGACAGGGAGGAGTTCACCCCTCCACTTT.